A selection of T cell receptor beta chains follows, all from one sample in a study of blood T cell repertoires in COVID-19. TCRdb keeps only in-frame clones here, not all; method: immunoSEQ multiplex PCR. This sample has 100,000 to 150,000 clones, with around nine tenths found just once. The material sequenced was peripheral blood. Every receptor here comes from a woman aged 70 to 79 with COVID-19, enrolled during active disease. Each CDR3 is given with its conserved first and last residue. Each record gives: CDR3 length, D gene, V gene, J gene, clone size, CDR3 protein, CDR3 DNA. D genes are given only for firm matches. A clone size is listed for some rows: how often the clone was seen (once, few, many), or a class if it is expanded.

>11|NA|TRBV20-1|TRBJ2-4|NA
CSATIGDIQYF
TGCAGTGCTACGATAGGGGACATTCAGTACTTC
>14|NA|TRBV2|TRBJ1-2|NA
CASSERQGVYGYTF
TGTGCCAGCAGTGAAAGACAAGGTGTCTATGGCTACACCTTC
>16|TRBD1|TRBV5-8|TRBJ1-2|NA
CASSLSGQGVNYGYTF
TGTGCCAGCAGCCTATCCGGACAGGGTGTCAACTATGGCTACACCTTC
>14|NA|TRBV7-8|TRBJ1-6|NA
CASSLASNNSPLHF
TGTGCCAGCAGCTTAGCGAGTAATAATTCACCCCTCCACTTT
>15|NA|TRBV28|TRBJ1-6|NA
CASTSDSGLNSPLHF
TGTGCCAGCACGTCGGATAGCGGCCTTAATTCACCCCTCCACTTT
>16|TRBD1|TRBV10-3|TRBJ1-2|NA
CAISDLLGTGSHGYTF
TGTGCCATCAGTGACTTACTAGGGACAGGGAGCCATGGCTACACCTTC
>13|NA|TRBV2|TRBJ1-2|few
CASSELRTVGYTF
TGTGCCAGCAGTGAATTGCGGACAGTTGGCTACACCTTC
>15|NA|TRBV2|TRBJ2-2|NA
CASSTRDSFTGELFF
TGTGCCAGCAGTACGAGAGACAGTTTCACCGGGGAGCTGTTTTTT
>16|TRBD2|TRBV19|TRBJ2-1|NA
CASSIRRGGRGNEQFF
TGTGCCAGTAGTATTAGGCGGGGGGGCCGAGGCAATGAGCAGTTCTTC
>17|NA|TRBV7-8|TRBJ1-1|NA
CASSLKGVYDVNTEAFF
TGTGCCAGCAGCTTAAAAGGGGTCTATGATGTGAACACTGAAGCTTTCTTT
>12|NA|TRBV28|TRBJ1-2|NA
CASSLPNYGYTF
TGTGCCAGCAGTTTACCGAACTATGGCTACACCTTC
>16|NA|TRBV2|TRBJ2-5|once
CASRTGGGTSWETQYF
TGTGCCAGCCGTACTGGGGGGGGCACTAGCTGGGAGACCCAGTACTTC
>14|TRBD1|TRBV6-1|TRBJ1-1|NA
CASSERTGSTEAFF
TGTGCCAGCAGTGAGCGGACAGGGAGCACTGAAGCTTTCTTT
>15|TRBD1|TRBV10-3|TRBJ1-1|NA
CATGTGNVPHTEAFF
TGTGCCACCGGGACAGGGAACGTCCCTCACACTGAAGCTTTCTTT
>15|TRBD2|TRBV5-6|TRBJ2-2|NA
CASSFSAGRVGELFF
TGTGCCAGCAGCTTTAGTGCAGGGAGGGTCGGGGAGCTGTTTTTT
>12|NA|TRBV7-2|TRBJ1-4|NA
CASSPAPEKLFF
TGTGCCAGCAGCCCCGCGCCTGAAAAACTGTTTTTT
>17|NA|TRBV12-2|TRBJ1-5|NA
CASRSRDRQGGNQPQHF
TGTGCAAGTCGCTCAAGGGACCGACAGGGGGGAAATCAGCCCCAGCATTTT
>15|TRBD1|TRBV28|TRBJ1-3|NA
CASSLGTASGNTIYF
TGTGCCAGCAGCCTAGGGACAGCCTCTGGAAACACCATATATTTT
>16|TRBD2|TRBV4-2|TRBJ2-1|NA
CASSQAGTSGHGGQFF
TGTGCCAGCAGCCAAGCCGGGACTAGCGGCCATGGAGGGCAGTTCTTC
>14|NA|TRBV10-2|TRBJ1-1|NA
CASHINRGNTEAFF
TGCGCCAGCCATATCAACCGGGGGAACACTGAAGCTTTCTTT
>14|TRBD2|TRBV2|TRBJ2-7|NA
CASIRGGLSYEQYF
TGTGCCAGCATACGGGGGGGGCTCTCCTACGAGCAGTACTTC
>11|NA|TRBV3-1/TRBV3-2|TRBJ2-7|NA
CASSLDDRQYF
TGTGCCAGCAGCCTCGATGACAGGCAGTACTTC
>12|NA|TRBV19|TRBJ1-1|NA
CASSIIGTEAFF
TGTGCCAGTAGTATCATCGGCACTGAAGCTTTCTTT
>12|NA|TRBV6-2/TRBV6-3|TRBJ1-2|few
CASSYLAYGYTF
TGTGCCAGCAGTTACTTGGCATATGGCTACACCTTC
>14|NA|TRBV15|TRBJ2-2|once
CATSGHWNTGELFF
TGTGCCACATCAGGCCACTGGAACACCGGGGAGCTGTTTTTT
>15|TRBD1|TRBV5-1|TRBJ1-2|NA
CASREGQGVNYGYTF
TGCGCCAGCAGGGAGGGACAGGGGGTAAACTATGGCTACACCTTC
>16|NA|TRBV9|TRBJ1-1|NA
CASSVRPGAPNTEAFF
TGTGCCAGCAGCGTTAGGCCAGGGGCCCCGAACACTGAAGCTTTCTTT
>15|TRBD2|TRBV7-3|TRBJ2-1|once
CASSSRGGPRNEQFF
TGTGCCAGCAGCTCCCGGGGGGGCCCGAGAAATGAGCAGTTCTTC
>15|NA|TRBV7-8|TRBJ1-5|NA
CASSLGDYSNQPQHF
TGTGCCAGCAGCTTAGGAGATTATAGCAATCAGCCCCAGCATTTT
>16|TRBD2|TRBV15|TRBJ2-3|NA
CATSRGSGGPTDTQYF
TGTGCCACCAGCAGGGGAAGCGGGGGGCCGACAGATACGCAGTATTTT
>14|TRBD1|TRBV3-1/TRBV3-2|TRBJ2-7|NA
CASRGTGDSYEQYF
TGTGCCAGCAGAGGGACAGGGGACTCCTACGAGCAGTACTTC
>14|NA|TRBV15|TRBJ1-2|few
CATSTVTLNYGYTF
TGTGCCACCAGCACGGTGACTCTTAACTATGGCTACACCTTC
>18|NA|TRBV15|TRBJ1-5|NA
CATSSESQGRISNQPQHF
TGTGCCACCAGCAGTGAATCACAGGGAAGGATTAGCAATCAGCCCCAGCATTTT
>15|NA|TRBV5-1|TRBJ2-1|NA
CASSLALGSFNEQFF
TGCGCCAGCAGCTTAGCATTGGGGAGTTTCAATGAGCAGTTCTTC
>13|NA|TRBV19|TRBJ1-4|NA
CASSGVMNEKLFF
TGTGCCAGTAGCGGGGTGATGAATGAAAAACTGTTTTTT
>15|NA|TRBV11-3|TRBJ2-1|NA
CASSLRGGPDNEQFF
TGTGCCAGCAGCTTAAGGGGGGGGCCGGACAATGAGCAGTTCTTC
>14|NA|TRBV10-3|TRBJ1-2|NA
CAINLLQGGSGYTF
TGTGCCATCAACCTACTACAGGGCGGTAGTGGCTACACCTTC
>13|NA|TRBV29-1|TRBJ1-2|NA
CSVELGQLYGYTF
TGCAGCGTTGAGTTGGGGCAGCTCTATGGCTACACCTTC
>15|NA|TRBV24-1|TRBJ2-1|NA
CATSDHKGGYNEQFF
TGTGCCACCAGTGACCATAAAGGGGGCTACAATGAGCAGTTCTTC
>14|NA|TRBV5-5|TRBJ2-3|NA
CASRTGQSTDTQYF
TGTGCCAGCAGAACCGGACAGTCCACAGATACGCAGTATTTT
>16|NA|TRBV19|TRBJ2-1|NA
CASSTLGRGHYNEQFF
TGTGCCAGTAGTACCCTGGGGCGGGGTCATTACAATGAGCAGTTCTTC
>15|NA|TRBV9|TRBJ1-5|NA
CASSVVREGPGPQHF
TGTGCCAGCAGCGTAGTTCGGGAGGGGCCGGGGCCCCAGCATTTT
>14|NA|TRBV16|TRBJ1-2|once
CASSPSRAGYGYTF
TGTGCCAGCAGCCCTTCCAGGGCAGGGTATGGCTACACCTTC
>15|NA|TRBV28|TRBJ1-4|NA
CASSGMGGLGEKLFF
TGTGCCAGCAGTGGGATGGGGGGGCTTGGAGAAAAACTGTTTTTT
>15|TRBD1|TRBV19|TRBJ1-1|once
CASSRGTGVNTEAFF
TGTGCCAGTAGTCGGGGCACAGGGGTGAACACTGAAGCTTTCTTT